This record concerns one T cell receptor (beta chain) sequence. This specimen belongs to a study of T cells in localized non-small cell lung cancer. Assay: immunoSEQ multiplex PCR; the TCRdb copy retains only in-frame clones and omits some. The table lists fewer than 35,000 clones, around 94% of them singletons. The CDR3 sequence is 15 residues long. Trimming took 5 bases from V and 5 from J, leaving 18 bases between them. Per germline, CDR1 LNHDA and CDR2 SQIVND (reference sequence). Sequenced here: peripheral blood, sampled before any cancer treatment. This receptor was obtained from a woman aged 40-69 years with stage I lung adenocarcinoma. The rearrangement uses TRBV19 and TRBJ1-1; perhaps TRBD1 as D (6 bases). CDR3 sequence reads: CASSPNREGGTEAFF. Written as DNA, the CDR3 is TGTGCCAGTAGTCCCAACAGGGAAGGTGGGACTGAAGCTTTCTTT.